Presented here are 19 T cell receptor beta chains from one specimen sequenced in a study of cytomegalovirus exposure and HLA in healthy donors. PCR primers comprised 60 Vbeta and 13 Jbeta primers. TCRdb keeps only in-frame clones here, not all; method: immunoSEQ multiplex PCR. The table has more than 110,000 clones, roughly 9.8% seen once. Material for sequencing was PBMCs. The receptors stem from a man in his fifties in good health and CMV-seronegative.

This clone was seen a handful of times. The CDR3: CASSPRYEQYF. CDR3 nucleotides: TGTGCCAGCAGCCCCAGGTACGAGCAGTACTTC. The rearrangement joins TRBV7-8 to TRBJ2-7; D gene uncertain. V was clipped by 5 bases and J by 4 bases, with 6 bases between them. CDR1 is SGHVS, CDR2 FQNEAQ, per germline. The CDR3 length is 11 residues.

In this sample, this clone turned up a few times. The chain links TRBV5-1 to TRBJ1-2; D might be TRBD1 (5 bases). Germline V lookup: CDR1 SGHRS, CDR2 YFSETQ. The germline V and J ends were trimmed by 4 bases and 6 bases, with 10 bases remaining between them. The CDR3 covers 12 residues. The CDR3 DNA is TGCGCCAGCAGCGTAACAGGAAATGGCTACACCTTC. Translating gives CASSVTGNGYTF.

This clone occurred a few times. The chain combines TRBV7-9 with TRBJ1-1; TRBD1 might be the D (6 bases). CDR1 and CDR2 from the germline V gene are SEHNR and FQNEAQ (reference sequence). V gave up 6 bases and J gave up 7 bases, with 9 bases separating them. The CDR3 loop spans 11 amino acids. The CDR3 nucleotides read TGTGCCAGCAGAATAGGGGGTGAAGCTTTCTTT. Its protein is CASRIGGEAFF.

The chain carries TRBV2 and TRBJ2-7, with a tentative D call TRBD1 (5 bases). V lost 3 bases and J 3 bases, leaving 6 bases between the germline ends. Germline values: CDR1 SNHLY, CDR2 FYNNEI. The CDR3 is made up of 12 amino acids. CDR3 bases: TGTGCCAGCAGTGACAGGGTCTACGAGCAGTACTTC. Protein sequence: CASSDRVYEQYF.

This clone was picked up a small number of times. This sequence joins TRBV10-3 and TRBJ1-2; D unclear. There are 13 residues in the CDR3. Trimming stripped 2 bases from V and 6 bases from J, with 10 bases between. Looked up from germline, CDR1 is ENHRY and CDR2 is SYGVKD. The CDR3 DNA reads TGTGCCATCAGTGAGGGACCGGAGGATGGCTACACCTTC. The encoded protein is CAISEGPEDGYTF.

The V call is TRBV11-3, the J call TRBJ2-1; D might be TRBD2 (5 bases). The length of the CDR3 is 16 residues. The ends were cut back, 6 bases at V and 0 bases at J, with 15 bases in the middle. The germline CDR1 and CDR2 sequences are SGHNT and YENEEA. CDR3 residues: CASSYDPTSSYNEQFF. Written as DNA, the CDR3 is TGTGCCAGCAGTTATGACCCTACTAGCTCCTACAATGAGCAGTTCTTC.

The chain couples TRBV10-3 to TRBJ2-7, with D possibly being TRBD1 (5 bases). Germline V gives CDR1 ENHRY, CDR2 SYGVKD. CDR3 length equals 16 residues. V was shortened by 10 bases and J by 0 bases, with 22 bases between the two germline ends. The CDR3 region is CATGERGQSFSYEQYF. The DNA for the CDR3 is TGTGCCACCGGAGAGAGAGGACAAAGCTTCTCCTACGAGCAGTACTTC.

This chain joins TRBV5-6 and TRBJ2-3; 7 bases align to TRBD1. Germline trimming cut 4 bases from V and 6 bases from J; bases unmatched to any gene: 8. CDR1 SGHDT and CDR2 YYEEEE come from the germline V gene. This CDR3 has 14 residues. DNA of the CDR3: TGTGCCAGCAGCCGGACAGGATCAAGCGATACGCAGTATTTT. It translates to CASSRTGSSDTQYF.

CDR3 nucleotide sequence: TGTGCCAGCAGCTCGACAGGGGAAGGAAACACCATATATTTT. This encodes CASSSTGEGNTIYF. This chain joins TRBV11-2 and TRBJ1-3, with 8 positions matching TRBD1. There are 14 residues in the CDR3. The V and J ends lost 4 bases and 4 bases, in that order; junction bases with no gene match: 3. CDR1 SGHAT and CDR2 FQNNGV come from the germline V gene.

The V gene is TRBV6-6, the J gene TRBJ2-3, with 7 positions matching TRBD2. Germline V gives CDR1 MNHNY, CDR2 SVGAGI (reference sequence). J lost 0 bases, V lost 0 bases, and 0 bases had no gene match. The length of the CDR3 is 15 residues. This CDR3 reads CASSYSRGSTDTQYF. The CDR3 bases are TGTGCCAGCAGTTACTCGCGGGGGAGCACAGATACGCAGTATTTT.

This clone came up a few times. The rearrangement joins TRBV5-4 to TRBJ2-7; 10 nucleotides align to TRBD2. This CDR3 comprises 15 residues. V lost 4 bases, J lost 4 bases, and 8 bases stayed unmatched. Germline CDR1 and CDR2: SGHNT and YYREEE (reference sequence). The CDR3 DNA is TGTGCCAGCAGCAGGGCACTAGCGGGAACATACGAGCAGTACTTC. This translates into CASSRALAGTYEQYF.

J is TRBJ1-5 and V is TRBV7-8, with 10 bases identical to TRBD1. The trim removed 5 bases at V and 1 base at J, leaving 14 bases unmatched. This CDR3 has 19 residues. In germline, CDR1 is SGHVS, CDR2 FQNEAQ. The CDR3 region has the DNA TGTGCCAGCAGCACATACCGGGACAGGGGAATGGGGAGCAATCAGCCCCAGCATTTT. It specifies CASSTYRDRGMGSNQPQHF.

V and J are TRBV9 and TRBJ2-5; the D gene is possibly TRBD1 (5 bases). The tail of the sequence fits TRBJ2-7 better, so the J call may be wrong. CDR3 length: 12 amino acids. Germline CDR1 is SGDLS and CDR2 is YYNGEE. The CDR3 DNA sequence: TGTGCCAGCAGCGGGACATCCTACGAGCAGTACTTC. Translated, it gives CASSGTSYEQYF.

This clone was picked up a small number of times. This CDR3 reads CASSPPNDYGYTF. In DNA, the CDR3 is TGTGCCAGCAGCCCCCCTAACGACTATGGCTACACCTTC. This chain uses TRBV5-4 with TRBJ1-2; D remains ambiguous. CDR1 and CDR2 (germline): SGHNT, YYREEE (reference sequence). The CDR3 extends over 13 amino acids. V shed 4 bases and J shed 3 bases, with 10 bases lying between them.

V and J are TRBV5-8 and TRBJ1-3, with TRBD1 as a possible D gene (6 bases). Germline V gives CDR1 SGHTS, CDR2 YDEGEE. CDR3 size: 15 residues. V was pared by 2 bases and J by 0 bases, with 9 bases between. Here the CDR3 DNA reads TGTGCCAGCAGCTTACGACAGGTCTCTGGAAACACCATATATTTT. It is translated as CASSLRQVSGNTIYF.

This clone was seen more than once but under ten times. This chain connects TRBV4-1 to TRBJ2-1, with a possible D match to TRBD2 (5 bases). The germline V gene has CDR1 MGHRA and CDR2 YSYEKL. V lost 3 bases to trimming and J lost 7 bases, with 13 bases between them. The CDR3 spans 14 residues. The CDR3, as DNA: TGCGCCAGCAGCCACTCGTGGGGAGAAAATGAGCAGTTCTTC. As protein: CASSHSWGENEQFF.

In nucleotides, the CDR3 is TGTGCCAGCAGCCAAGAACACAGCCGGGGGACCGGGGAGCTGTTTTTT. Translation gives CASSQEHSRGTGELFF. The rearrangement uses TRBV4-2 and TRBJ2-2, with D perhaps TRBD2 (6 bases). The CDR3 runs to 16 residues. Trimming stripped 0 bases from V and 5 bases from J, with 13 bases between. Germline CDR1 reads LGHNA; CDR2 reads YNFKEQ.

The chain has TRBV7-9 and TRBJ2-1; 7 bases are shared with TRBD2. Germline lookup yields CDR1 SEHNR and CDR2 FQNEAQ (reference sequence). The CDR3 is 15 amino acids. Trimming removed 8 bases from V and 3 bases from J; junction bases left unmatched: 10. CDR3 in amino acids: CASAGREEYYNEQFF. CDR3 bases: TGTGCCAGCGCGGGACGGGAGGAATACTACAATGAGCAGTTCTTC.

This clone occurred a few times. This rearrangement joins TRBV5-4 to TRBJ1-1; D gene uncertain. The CDR3 consists of 13 residues. The germline gives CDR1 SGHNT, CDR2 YYREEE (reference sequence). Trimming took 5 bases from V and 1 from J, leaving 9 bases between them. The CDR3 reads CASSIGGNTEAFF. CDR3 nucleotides: TGTGCCAGCAGTATAGGAGGGAACACTGAAGCTTTCTTT.